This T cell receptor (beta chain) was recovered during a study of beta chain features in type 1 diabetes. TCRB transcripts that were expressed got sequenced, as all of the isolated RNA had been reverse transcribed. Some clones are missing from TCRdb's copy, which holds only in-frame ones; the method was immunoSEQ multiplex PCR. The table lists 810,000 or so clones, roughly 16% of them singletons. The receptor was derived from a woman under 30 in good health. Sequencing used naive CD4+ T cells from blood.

CDR3 region: CASGLVRFLLAQNNEQFF. The CDR3 nucleotides are TGTGCTAGTGGTTTGGTACGGTTCTTACTAGCGCAAAACAATGAGCAGTTCTTC. The chain uses TRBV12-5 and TRBJ2-1; 7 nucleotides align to TRBD2. Germline loops: CDR1 LGHNT, CDR2 FRNRAP. The J segment lost 5 bases and the V segment lost 0 bases, leaving 13 bases of the junction unmatched. The CDR3 totals 18 residues.